The 2 T cell receptor beta chains listed next were all sequenced from one sample in a study of CD8+ T cells in alopecia areata. As for treatment: oral pan-JAK inhibitor, 5-10 mg twice daily. Investigators isolated RNA and reverse transcribed it into cDNA to act as the sequencing template. The protocol was immunoSEQ multiplex PCR, while the TCRdb copy is restricted to in-frame clones and leaves out a portion. The repertoire consists of about 160,000 clones, with about two thirds occurring once and the leading ten covering roughly 0.99%. This specimen was CD4+ T cells sorted from blood, taken at week 4, from a patient treated with tofacitinib. The receptors derive from a human donor with alopecia areata.

The V and J genes are TRBV30 and TRBJ2-2; 7 bases are shared with TRBD1. The CDR3 consists of 15 residues. CDR1 is GTSNPN, CDR2 SVGIG, per germline (reference sequence). V shed 2 bases, J shed 4 bases, and the junction held 7 bases outside the gene matches. In DNA, the CDR3 is TGTGCCTGGAGTACAGGGGCCCCGGGCACCGGGGAGCTGTTTTTT. Translating it yields CAWSTGAPGTGELFF.

This chain connects TRBV30 to TRBJ2-1; TRBD2 matches at 12 bases. CDR3 length: 15 amino acids. Germline V gene data show CDR1 as GTSNPN and CDR2 as SVGIG (reference sequence). V shed 2 bases, J shed 7 bases, and the junction held 6 bases outside the gene matches. The CDR3 DNA sequence: TGTGCCTGGAGTAGGGGACTAGCGGGTGGAAATGAGCAGTTCTTC. It yields the protein CAWSRGLAGGNEQFF.